This entry lists 3 T cell receptor beta chains sequenced from one sample in a study of CD8+CD57+ T cells in acquired aplastic anemia. Previously, flow cytometry had revealed CD8+CD57+ cell expansion in the patients chosen for sequencing. TCR beta VDJ and CDR3 profiles were obtained from a genomic DNA template. TCRdb itself ran the reads through MiXCR, one entry per CDR3 protein. The sample lists about 240,000 distinct CDR3 sequences, 45% to 50% seen once, with 6.5% to 10% in the top ten. The specimen sequenced was sorted CD4+, CD8+, or CD8+CD57+ T cells (not recorded which) from PBMCs. The receptors were gathered from a human donor with aplastic anemia.

This clonotype was recorded many times. The chain joins TRBV7-9 to TRBJ2-1; 10 bases are shared with TRBD2. Losses at the gene ends were 4 bases for V and 4 bases for J; bases not matched to a gene: 4. Germline loops: CDR1 SEHNR, CDR2 FQNEAQ (reference sequence). The CDR3 runs 15 residues. The CDR3 sequence is CASSWERGGYNEQFF. CDR3 DNA sequence: TGTGCCAGCAGCTGGGAGCGGGGGGGGTACAATGAGCAGTTCTTC.

The V and J genes are TRBV20-1 and TRBJ2-3, with TRBD2 matching 7 bases. The V gene end was trimmed by 4 bases and the J gene end by 3 bases; junction bases not matched to a gene: 4. The CDR3 loop spans 13 amino acids. Looked up from germline, CDR1 is DFQATT and CDR2 is SNEGSKA (reference sequence). The CDR3 DNA sequence: TGCAGTGCTATTCTAGCGGATACAGATACGCAGTATTTT. This sequence encodes CSAILADTDTQYF.

The chain uses TRBV19 and TRBJ1-5; TRBD1 matches at 10 bases. CDR3 length: 13 amino acids. The germline V gene has CDR1 LNHDA and CDR2 SQIVND (reference sequence). V dropped 5 bases and J dropped 8; count of bases not matched to a gene: 3. Here the CDR3 reads CASSRDRGEPQHF. The CDR3 nucleotides are TGTGCCAGTAGTCGGGACAGGGGTGAGCCCCAGCATTTT.